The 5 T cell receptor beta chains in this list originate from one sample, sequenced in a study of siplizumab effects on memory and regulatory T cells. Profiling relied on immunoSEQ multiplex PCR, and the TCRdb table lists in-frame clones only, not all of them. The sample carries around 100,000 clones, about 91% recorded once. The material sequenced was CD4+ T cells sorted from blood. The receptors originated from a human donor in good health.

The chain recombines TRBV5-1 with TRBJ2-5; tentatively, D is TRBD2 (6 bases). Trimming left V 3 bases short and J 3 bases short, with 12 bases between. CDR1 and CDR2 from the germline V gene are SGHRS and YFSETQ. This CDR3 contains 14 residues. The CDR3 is CASSWDRGEETQYF. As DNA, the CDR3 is TGCGCCAGCAGCTGGGATCGCGGGGAAGAGACCCAGTACTTC.

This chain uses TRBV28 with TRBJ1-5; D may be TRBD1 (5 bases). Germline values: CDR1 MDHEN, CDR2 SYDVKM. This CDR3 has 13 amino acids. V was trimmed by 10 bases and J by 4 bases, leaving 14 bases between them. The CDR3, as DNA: TGTGCCACCCATCCAGGGCCTAATCAGCCCCAGCATTTT. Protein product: CATHPGPNQPQHF.

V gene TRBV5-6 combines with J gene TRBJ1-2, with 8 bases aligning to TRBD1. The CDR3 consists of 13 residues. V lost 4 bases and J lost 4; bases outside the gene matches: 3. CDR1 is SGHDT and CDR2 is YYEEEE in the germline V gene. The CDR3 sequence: CASSRDRIYGYTF. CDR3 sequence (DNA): TGTGCCAGCAGCCGGGACAGGATCTATGGCTACACCTTC.

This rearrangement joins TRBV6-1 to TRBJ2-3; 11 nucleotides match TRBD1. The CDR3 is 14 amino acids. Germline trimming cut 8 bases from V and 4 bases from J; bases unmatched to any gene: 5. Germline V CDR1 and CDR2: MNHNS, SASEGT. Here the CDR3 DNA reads TGTGCCAGCCAGGGACAGGGGGAAGCAGATACGCAGTATTTT. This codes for CASQGQGEADTQYF.

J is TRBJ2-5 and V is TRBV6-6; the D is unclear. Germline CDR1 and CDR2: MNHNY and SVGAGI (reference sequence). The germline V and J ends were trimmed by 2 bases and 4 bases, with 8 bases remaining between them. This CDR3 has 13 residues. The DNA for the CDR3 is TGTGCCAGCAGTTACCCCCCCGGAGAGACCCAGTACTTC. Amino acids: CASSYPPGETQYF.